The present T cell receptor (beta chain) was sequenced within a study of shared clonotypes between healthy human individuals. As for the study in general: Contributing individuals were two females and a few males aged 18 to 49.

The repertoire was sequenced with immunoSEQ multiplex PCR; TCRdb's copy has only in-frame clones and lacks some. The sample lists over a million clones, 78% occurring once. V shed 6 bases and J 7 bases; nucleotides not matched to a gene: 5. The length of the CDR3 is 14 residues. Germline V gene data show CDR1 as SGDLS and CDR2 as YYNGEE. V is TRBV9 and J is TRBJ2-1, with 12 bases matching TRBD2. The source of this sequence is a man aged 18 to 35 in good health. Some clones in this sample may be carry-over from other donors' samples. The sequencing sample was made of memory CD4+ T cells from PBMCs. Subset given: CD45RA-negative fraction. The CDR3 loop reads CASTRLAGANEQFF. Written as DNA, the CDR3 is TGTGCCAGCACCCGACTAGCGGGAGCGAATGAGCAGTTCTTC.